These 14 T cell receptor beta chains came from one sample sequenced in a study of regulatory T cells in long-lasting Graves disease. Specified time point: newly diagnosed GD, antithyroid drugs for less than 3 months. Scientists built the TCR library using RNA that was extracted from PBMCs. Arm-PCR of CDR3 regions and iRepertoire HTBI primers were the basis on which TCR beta libraries were built. From the multiplex PCR reads, TCRdb called clonotypes with MiXCR, one entry per CDR3 protein. The sample lists 550,000 to 650,000 distinct CDR3 sequences, around 15% occurring once. A further study also used this sample, focusing on T cells in Graves' hyperthyroidism and ophthalmopathy.

The starting material was peripheral blood mononuclear cells (PBMCs), obtained at new diagnosis, from a patient treated with antithyroid drugs. The receptor source for this set is a man younger than 35 with Graves disease.

This clonotype was counted at least ten times. This sequence joins TRBV7-8 and TRBJ1-4; possible D gene TRBD1, 5 bases. Germline V gene sequence: CDR1 SGHVS, CDR2 FQNEAQ. The CDR3 has 17 amino acids. Trimming took 3 bases from V and 4 from J, leaving 18 bases between them. The CDR3 here is CASSLPRQGALNEKLFF. CDR3 bases: TGTGCCAGCAGCTTGCCCCGCCAGGGCGCTCTTAATGAAAAACTGTTTTTT. Full variable domain (remainder filled in from reference TRBV7-8 and TRBJ1-4): GAGVSQSPRYKVAKRGQDVALRCDPISGHVSLFWYQQALGQGPEFLTYFQNEAQLDKSGLPSDRFFAERPEGSVSTLKIQRTQQEDSAVYLCASSLPRQGALNEKLFFGSGTQLSVL.

V usage is TRBV20-1 and J usage is TRBJ2-1, with 7 bases that match TRBD1. The trim removed 5 bases at V and 7 bases at J, leaving 8 bases unmatched. This CDR3 contains 13 residues. Germline CDR1 reads DFQATT; CDR2 reads SNEGSKA (reference sequence). The chain's CDR3 is CSAPDDRVNEQFF. The CDR3 bases are TGCAGTGCTCCCGACGACAGGGTTAATGAGCAGTTCTTC.

On this clonotype: A much more abundant neighbour one base away suggests this may be a read error. The V call is TRBV5-1, the J call TRBJ2-7; the D is unclear. Germline CDR1 SGHRS, CDR2 YFSETQ. The CDR3 spans 14 residues. The CDR3 nucleotides read TGCGCCGGCAGCTTGCACCCACCCTCCTACGAGCAGTACTTC. Amino acid sequence: CAGSLHPPSYEQYF.

This clonotype was detected ten times or more. The chain is built from TRBV29-1 and TRBJ2-5, with D possibly being TRBD1 or TRBD2 (5 bases each). Germline values: CDR1 SQVTM, CDR2 ANQGSEA. V lost 5 bases and J 1 base, leaving 11 bases between the germline ends. The CDR3 runs to 13 residues. In DNA form, the CDR3 reads TGCAGCGTTTCCGGGACGCCCCAAGAGACCCAGTACTTC. Its translation: CSVSGTPQETQYF.

The chain combines TRBV29-1 with TRBJ2-7, with TRBD1 identical over 9 bases. Germline CDR1 SQVTM, CDR2 ANQGSEA. CDR3 length: 14 amino acids. Germline trimming cut 6 bases from V and 0 bases from J; bases unmatched to any gene: 6. CDR3 protein: CSVTGQGTSYEQYF. CDR3 in DNA: TGCAGCGTAACGGGACAGGGAACCTCCTACGAGCAGTACTTC.

This clonotype has ten or more counts. The J gene is TRBJ2-7, the V gene TRBV3-1; TRBD2 aligns across 11 bases. V lost 1 base and J lost 4; bases outside the gene matches: 6. Per germline, CDR1 LGHDT and CDR2 YNNKEL (reference sequence). The CDR3 sequence is 16 residues long. CDR3 sequence: CASSQGTTSGSYEQYF. Written as DNA, the CDR3 is TGTGCCAGCAGCCAAGGAACTACTAGCGGGAGTTACGAGCAGTACTTC.

This clonotype has just a few counts. The chain combines TRBV20-1 with TRBJ2-1, with TRBD2 matching 8 bases. This CDR3 contains 14 residues. Germline V lookup: CDR1 DFQATT, CDR2 SNEGSKA (reference sequence). The J segment lost 3 bases and the V segment lost 2 bases, leaving 3 bases of the junction unmatched. The CDR3 protein is CSARSLAGYNEQFF. In DNA, the CDR3 is TGCAGTGCTAGAAGTCTAGCGGGCTACAATGAGCAGTTCTTC.

This clonotype was observed a few times. The V and J genes are TRBV27 and TRBJ2-6; the D is unclear. Per the germline V gene, CDR1 is MNHEY and CDR2 is SMNVEV (reference sequence). The V gene lost 11 bases and the J gene lost 0 bases, with 17 bases spanning the gap. The CDR3 consists of 16 residues. The CDR3 nucleotides read TGTGCCTCCTCAAACATACTGGTCTCTGGGGCCAACGTCCTGACTTTC. Protein: CASSNILVSGANVLTF. Based on the CDR3 plus reference TRBV27 and TRBJ2-6, the full variable domain is EAQVTQNPRYLITVTGKKLTVTCSQNMNHEYMSWYRQDPGLGLRQIYYSMNVEVTDKGDVPEGYKVSRKEKRNFPLILESPSPNQTSLYFCASSNILVSGANVLTFGAGSRLTVL.

Only a few counts were recorded for this clonotype. The V gene is TRBV5-1, the J gene TRBJ2-2; D possibly corresponds to TRBD1 (5 bases). There are 14 residues in the CDR3. V was pared by 6 bases and J by 3 bases, with 12 bases between. Germline V lookup: CDR1 SGHRS, CDR2 YFSETQ. The CDR3 reads CASMSGPDTGELFF. The CDR3 DNA is TGCGCCAGCATGTCAGGGCCGGACACCGGGGAGCTGTTTTTT.

There are a few counts of this clonotype. The chain couples TRBV15 to TRBJ2-1, with 8 positions matching TRBD1. The V and J ends lost 5 bases and 5 bases, in that order; junction bases with no gene match: 8. Per germline, CDR1 LNHNV and CDR2 YYDKDF (reference sequence). The CDR3 is made up of 15 amino acids. The CDR3 DNA reads TGTGCCACCAGCTCCGGACAGGGATCACACAATGAGCAGTTCTTC. Translated, it gives CATSSGQGSHNEQFF.

In its sample, this clonotype was seen many times. The chain has TRBV27 and TRBJ2-5; 10 bases are a match to TRBD2. The CDR3 extends over 18 amino acids. Germline V lookup: CDR1 MNHEY, CDR2 SMNVEV (reference sequence). The J segment lost 0 bases and the V segment lost 2 bases, leaving 9 bases of the junction unmatched. DNA of the CDR3: TGTGCCAGCAGTTTACATCCTAGCGGGAGTGGATACCAAGAGACCCAGTACTTC. This sequence encodes CASSLHPSGSGYQETQYF.

There are a few counts of this clonotype. The V gene is TRBV19, the J gene TRBJ2-3; 7 nucleotides match TRBD2. CDR3 length: 15 amino acids. Germline CDR1 LNHDA, CDR2 SQIVND (reference sequence). The trim removed 4 bases at V and 0 bases at J, leaving 4 bases unmatched. CDR3 residues: CASSNLAASTDTQYF. CDR3 DNA sequence: TGTGCCAGTAGTAACCTAGCGGCTAGCACAGATACGCAGTATTTT. The full variable domain, rest sourced from reference TRBV19 and TRBJ2-3, is DGGITQSPKYLFRKEGQNVTLSCEQNLNHDAMYWYRQDPGQGLRLIYYSQIVNDFQKGDIAEGYSVSREKKESFPLTVTSAQKNPTAFYLCASSNLAASTDTQYFGPGTRLTVL.

This clonotype was found many times. The chain joins TRBV30 to TRBJ1-1, with TRBD1 identical over 7 bases. CDR3 size: 14 residues. CDR1 and CDR2 from the germline V gene are GTSNPN and SVGIG (reference sequence). V dropped 1 base and J dropped 4; count of bases not matched to a gene: 6. CDR3: CAWSETGRRTEAFF. CDR3 in DNA: TGTGCCTGGAGTGAGACAGGGCGGCGCACTGAAGCTTTCTTT.

This chain uses TRBV3-1 with TRBJ2-1, with 8 positions matching TRBD2. The trim removed 1 base at V and 6 bases at J, leaving 14 bases unmatched. This CDR3 contains 18 residues. Per the germline V gene, CDR1 is LGHDT and CDR2 is YNNKEL (reference sequence). This chain's CDR3 is CASSQVIMPSGRSNEQFF. The CDR3 DNA is TGTGCCAGCAGCCAAGTGATAATGCCGAGCGGGAGAAGCAATGAGCAGTTCTTC.